This T cell receptor beta chain was observed in a study of metastatic and nonmetastatic thyroid tumors. Study in general: Repertoires from malignant and benign thyroid patients were compared across blood and tumor or nodule tissue.

No patient had received any treatment before thyroid surgery. With V trimmed by 7 bases and J by 1 base, 6 bases remained unmatched. CDR3 size: 16 residues. Germline CDR1 reads MNHNS; CDR2 reads SASEGT. Original processing methods: Clinicopathological groups supplied CDR3 differences that were used to build a distant-metastasis classifier for papillary thyroid cancer. MiXCR re-clonotyped the PCR reads for TCRdb. The V and J calls follow TCRdb's processing rather than the paper's. Of some 33,000 clones listed, over 12% are singletons. The TCR originated in a male donor with papillary thyroid cancer or a benign thyroid nodule (not recorded which). Some clones in this sample may be carry-over from other donors' samples. J is TRBJ2-3 and V is TRBV6-1; 12 bases match TRBD2. The sample consisted of blood. CDR3 coding DNA: TGTGCCAGCAAGATAGGACTAGCGGGGCGCACAGATACGCAGTATTTT. It is translated as CASKIGLAGRTDTQYF.